These T cell receptor beta chains were read from a single sample in a study of shared T cell receptors in the human thymus. Repertoires were generated with immunoSEQ multiplex PCR, while TCRdb's copy carries only in-frame clones and drops some. The sample records some 700,000 clones, 70% to 90% being singletons. This sample also belongs to another study, concerning human thymus T cells.

Input material: thymocytes. The receptors stem from a girl less than two years old with a congenital heart defect. Both conserved end residues are part of each CDR3. D genes are given only for firm matches. Size values are once, few and many counts, or a class for expanded clones, and some rows have none.

j_call	v_call	clone_size	cdr3_length	d_call	cdr3_nt	cdr3_aa
TRBJ1-4	TRBV5-4	-	17	TRBD1	TGTGCCAGCAGCTTCGCTGGTCCAGGGGGGAGGAATGAAAAACTGTTTTTT	CASSFAGPGGRNEKLFF
TRBJ1-1	TRBV4-3	-	15	-	TGCGCCAGCAGCCAAGATCAAGTTTACGACAGGGAAGCTTTCTTT	CASSQDQVYDREAFF
TRBJ1-2	TRBV2	-	15	-	TGTGCCAGCAGTTCTGACTCTCCCTCCCGATATGGCTACACCTTC	CASSSDSPSRYGYTF
TRBJ1-1	TRBV4-1	-	14	-	TGCGCCAGCAGCCTCGGGGATATGAACACTGAAGCTTTCTTT	CASSLGDMNTEAFF
TRBJ1-5	TRBV18	-	14	-	TGTGCCAGCTCACTCGAATTAGCCAATCAGCCCCAGCATTTT	CASSLELANQPQHF
TRBJ1-6	TRBV11-2	-	15	-	TGTGCCAGCAGCCTCCAGCGAGGGAATAATTCCCCCCTCCACTTT	CASSLQRGNNSPLHF
TRBJ1-1	TRBV10-2	-	17	TRBD1	TGCGCCAGCAGTGACGCCCGGGACAGGAGGTTGAACACTGAAGCTTTCTTT	CASSDARDRRLNTEAFF
TRBJ2-7	TRBV2	-	17	TRBD2	TGTGCCAGCAGTGGAAGGGAGGGTGCCCCCTTTTACCACGAGCAGTACTTC	CASSGREGAPFYHEQYF
TRBJ2-2	TRBV4-1	few	19	TRBD2	TGCGCCAGCAGCCAAGGGTCGGCTAGCGGGGAGGCGAACACCGGGGAGCTGTTTTTT	CASSQGSASGEANTGELFF
TRBJ1-2	TRBV4-3	-	14	-	TGCGCCAGCAGCCAAGGGGCCAGTCGTTATGGCTACACCTTC	CASSQGASRYGYTF
TRBJ2-7	TRBV7-2	-	18	TRBD2	TGTGCCAGCAGCTTAGTCCCGGGACTAACAGATGATTCCTACGAGCAGTACTTC	CASSLVPGLTDDSYEQYF
TRBJ2-5	TRBV7-2	-	16	TRBD1	TGTGCCAGCAGCTTATACTCACAGGGGGCGCGGGAGACCCAGTACTTC	CASSLYSQGARETQYF
TRBJ2-7	TRBV30	-	15	-	TGTGCCTGGAGTGTCTATTGGGGCCCTAAAGACGGGCAGTACTTC	CAWSVYWGPKDGQYF
TRBJ1-6	TRBV2	-	13	-	TGTGCCAGCAGTGTGAGTGAGAATTCACCCCTCCACTTT	CASSVSENSPLHF
TRBJ1-1	TRBV7-3	-	15	-	TGTGCCAGCAGCCGTAGGGTGGGGAGGAACACTGAAGCTTTCTTT	CASSRRVGRNTEAFF
TRBJ1-1	TRBV25-1	once	15	-	TGTGCCAGCAGTGAAATGCTAGGGAGGCTAACTGAAGCTTTCTTT	CASSEMLGRLTEAFF
TRBJ1-2	TRBV6-5	few	15	-	TGTGCCAGCAGTCCCTGGGGTGACAGCCACTATGGCTACACCTTC	CASSPWGDSHYGYTF
TRBJ2-2	TRBV11-2	-	14	TRBD2	TGTGCCAGCAGGCGGGGGGGCAGGACCGGGGAGCTGTTTTTT	CASRRGGRTGELFF
TRBJ2-1	TRBV9	-	15	TRBD2	TGTGCCAGCAGCGCCCGACTAGCGGGCATCAATGAGCAGTTCTTC	CASSARLAGINEQFF
TRBJ1-2	TRBV28	-	12	-	TGTGCCAGCAGTACCCGAGACTATGGCTACACCTTC	CASSTRDYGYTF
TRBJ2-5	TRBV11-2	once	18	-	TGTGCCAGCAGCCACACCCGGGGGATGGGCAAATTTGGAGAGACCCAGTACTTC	CASSHTRGMGKFGETQYF
TRBJ1-2	TRBV5-1	few	14	TRBD1	TGCGCCAGCAGTCCACGACGGGACAGCTATGGCTACACCTTC	CASSPRRDSYGYTF